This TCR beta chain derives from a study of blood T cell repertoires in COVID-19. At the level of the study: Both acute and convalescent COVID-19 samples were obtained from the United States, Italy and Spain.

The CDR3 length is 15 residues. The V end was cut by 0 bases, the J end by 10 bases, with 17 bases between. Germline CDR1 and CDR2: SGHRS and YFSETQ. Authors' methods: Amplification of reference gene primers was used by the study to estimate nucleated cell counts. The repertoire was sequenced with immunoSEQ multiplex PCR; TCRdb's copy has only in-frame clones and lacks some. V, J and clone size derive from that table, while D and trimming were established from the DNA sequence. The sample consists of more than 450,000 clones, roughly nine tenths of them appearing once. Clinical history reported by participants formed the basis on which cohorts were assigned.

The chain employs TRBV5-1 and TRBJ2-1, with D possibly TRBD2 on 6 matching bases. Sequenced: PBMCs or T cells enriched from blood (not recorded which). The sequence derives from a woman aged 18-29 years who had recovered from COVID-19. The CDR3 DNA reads TGCGCCAGCAGCTTGGATGGATTTGGGGGGTCGGAGCAGTTCTTC. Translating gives CASSLDGFGGSEQFF.